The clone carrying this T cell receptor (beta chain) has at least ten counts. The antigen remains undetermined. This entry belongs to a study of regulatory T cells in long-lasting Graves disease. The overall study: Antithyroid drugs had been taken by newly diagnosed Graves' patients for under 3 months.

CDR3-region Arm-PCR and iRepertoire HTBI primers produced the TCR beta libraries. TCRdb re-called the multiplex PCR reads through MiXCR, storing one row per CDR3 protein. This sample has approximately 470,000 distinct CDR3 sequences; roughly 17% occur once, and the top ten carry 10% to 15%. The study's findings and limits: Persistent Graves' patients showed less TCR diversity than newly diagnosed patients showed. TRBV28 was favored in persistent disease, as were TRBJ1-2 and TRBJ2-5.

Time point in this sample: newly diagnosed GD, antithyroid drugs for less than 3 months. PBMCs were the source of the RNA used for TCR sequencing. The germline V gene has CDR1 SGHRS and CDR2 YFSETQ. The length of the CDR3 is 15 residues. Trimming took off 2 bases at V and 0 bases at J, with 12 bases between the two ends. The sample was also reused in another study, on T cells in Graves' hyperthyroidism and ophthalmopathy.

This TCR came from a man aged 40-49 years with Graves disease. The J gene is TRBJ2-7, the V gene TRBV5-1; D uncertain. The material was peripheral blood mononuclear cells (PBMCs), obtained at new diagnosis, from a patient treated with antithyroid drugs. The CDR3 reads CASSFEEITSYEQYF. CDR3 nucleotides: TGCGCCAGCAGCTTCGAGGAGATCACCTCCTACGAGCAGTACTTC.